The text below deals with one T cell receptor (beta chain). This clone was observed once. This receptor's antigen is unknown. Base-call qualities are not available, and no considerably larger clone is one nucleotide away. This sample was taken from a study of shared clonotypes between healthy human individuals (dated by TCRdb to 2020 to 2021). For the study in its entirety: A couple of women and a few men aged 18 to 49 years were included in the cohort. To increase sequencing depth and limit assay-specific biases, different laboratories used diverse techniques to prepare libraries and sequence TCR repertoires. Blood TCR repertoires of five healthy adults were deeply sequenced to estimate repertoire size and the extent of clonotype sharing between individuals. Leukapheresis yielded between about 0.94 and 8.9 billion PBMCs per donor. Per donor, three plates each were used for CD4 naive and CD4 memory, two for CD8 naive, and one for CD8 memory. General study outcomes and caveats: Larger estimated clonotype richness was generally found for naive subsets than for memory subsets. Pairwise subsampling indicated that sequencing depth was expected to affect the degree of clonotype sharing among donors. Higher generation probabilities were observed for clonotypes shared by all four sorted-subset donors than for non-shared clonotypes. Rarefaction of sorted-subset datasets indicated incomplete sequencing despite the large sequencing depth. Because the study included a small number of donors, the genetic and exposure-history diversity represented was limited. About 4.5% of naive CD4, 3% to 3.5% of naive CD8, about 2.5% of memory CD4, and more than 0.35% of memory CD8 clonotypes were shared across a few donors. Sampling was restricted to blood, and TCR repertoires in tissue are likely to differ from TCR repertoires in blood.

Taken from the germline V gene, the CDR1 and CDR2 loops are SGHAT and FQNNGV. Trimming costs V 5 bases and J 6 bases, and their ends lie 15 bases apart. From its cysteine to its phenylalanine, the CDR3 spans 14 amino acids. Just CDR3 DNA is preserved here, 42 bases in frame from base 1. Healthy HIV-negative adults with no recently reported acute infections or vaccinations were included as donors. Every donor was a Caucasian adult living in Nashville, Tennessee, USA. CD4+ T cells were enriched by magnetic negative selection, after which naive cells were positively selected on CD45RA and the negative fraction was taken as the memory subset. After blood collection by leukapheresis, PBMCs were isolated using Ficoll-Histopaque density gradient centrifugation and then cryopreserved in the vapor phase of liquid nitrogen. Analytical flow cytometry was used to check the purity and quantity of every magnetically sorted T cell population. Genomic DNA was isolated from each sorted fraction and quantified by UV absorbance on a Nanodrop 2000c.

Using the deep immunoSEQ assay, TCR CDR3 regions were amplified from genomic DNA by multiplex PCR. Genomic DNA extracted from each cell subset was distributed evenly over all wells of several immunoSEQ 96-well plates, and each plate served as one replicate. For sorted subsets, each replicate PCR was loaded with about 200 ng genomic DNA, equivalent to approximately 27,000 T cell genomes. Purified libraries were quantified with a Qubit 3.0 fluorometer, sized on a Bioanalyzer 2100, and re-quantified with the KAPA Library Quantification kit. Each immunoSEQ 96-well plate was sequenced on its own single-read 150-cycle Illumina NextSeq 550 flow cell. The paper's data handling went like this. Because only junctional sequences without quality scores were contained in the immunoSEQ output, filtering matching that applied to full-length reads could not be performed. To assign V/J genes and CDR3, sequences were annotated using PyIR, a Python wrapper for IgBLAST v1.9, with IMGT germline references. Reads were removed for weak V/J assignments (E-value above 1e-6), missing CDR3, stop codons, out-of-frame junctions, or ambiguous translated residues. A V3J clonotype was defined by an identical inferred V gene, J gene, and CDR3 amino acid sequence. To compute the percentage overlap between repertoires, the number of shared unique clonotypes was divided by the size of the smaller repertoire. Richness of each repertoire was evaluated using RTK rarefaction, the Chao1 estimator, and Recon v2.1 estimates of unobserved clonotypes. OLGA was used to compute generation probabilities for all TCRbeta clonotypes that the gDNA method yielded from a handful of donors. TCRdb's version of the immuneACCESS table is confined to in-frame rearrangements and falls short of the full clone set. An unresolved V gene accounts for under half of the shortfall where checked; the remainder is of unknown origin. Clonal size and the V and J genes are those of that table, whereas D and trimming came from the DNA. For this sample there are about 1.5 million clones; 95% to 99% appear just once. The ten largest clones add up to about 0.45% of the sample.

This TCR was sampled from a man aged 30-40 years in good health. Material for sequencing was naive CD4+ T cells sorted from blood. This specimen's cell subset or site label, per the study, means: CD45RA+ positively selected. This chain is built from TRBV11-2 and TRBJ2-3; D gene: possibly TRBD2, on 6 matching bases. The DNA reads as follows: TGTGCCAGCAGCCCTAGCGCCAAAAGCGATACGCAGTATTTT. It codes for CASSPSAKSDTQYF.